This entry describes one T cell receptor beta chain. This entry is derived from a study of T cell responses to AZD1222 COVID-19 vaccine. Germline CDR1 is WNHNN and CDR2 is SYGVQD (reference sequence). V lost 1 base to trimming and J lost 7 bases, with 5 bases between them. The CDR3 loop spans 12 amino acids. The repertoire was sequenced with immunoSEQ multiplex PCR; TCRdb's copy has only in-frame clones and lacks some. The data show under 50,000 clones, about 80% seen once. The TCR originated in an adult who received the MenACWY meningococcal vaccine as a control. The chain has TRBV10-1 and TRBJ2-1, with D uncertain. The material was peripheral blood, obtained 28 days after the second dose of the MenACWY control vaccine. Written as DNA, the CDR3 is TGCGCCAGCAGTGAGTTGGGTAATGAGCAGTTCTTC. Protein product: CASSELGNEQFF.